This is a list of T cell receptor beta chains from one sample in a study of cytomegalovirus exposure and HLA in healthy donors. Sequenced by immunoSEQ multiplex PCR; TCRdb stores in-frame clones only, minus some. Here the sample spans about 130,000 clones, 74% being singletons. The sequencing sample was made of PBMCs. All receptors come from a male donor in good health and CMV-seronegative. Each CDR3 is given with its conserved first and last residue. The order of the fields is clone size, D gene, J gene, V gene, CDR3 protein, CDR3 DNA. A D gene is named only where the DNA matches it firmly. Part of the rows lack a size; the others show once, few, many or a class for expanded clones.

abundance: -; d_gene: TRBD1; j_gene: TRBJ2-2; v_gene: TRBV7-9; CDR3aa: CASSPIVGWDSNTGELFF; CDR3nt: TGTGCCAGCAGCCCAATTGTAGGATGGGACAGTAACACCGGGGAGCTGTTTTTT
abundance: -; d_gene: -; j_gene: TRBJ1-2; v_gene: TRBV7-2; CDR3aa: CASSTPPNFGYTF; CDR3nt: TGTGCCAGCAGCACCCCCCCTAACTTTGGCTACACCTTC
abundance: -; d_gene: -; j_gene: TRBJ2-5; v_gene: TRBV7-9; CDR3aa: CASSRAEGLVETQYF; CDR3nt: TGTGCCAGCAGCCGGGCGGAGGGGTTGGTGGAGACCCAGTACTTC
abundance: -; d_gene: -; j_gene: TRBJ2-7; v_gene: TRBV5-6; CDR3aa: CASSSDRYEQYF; CDR3nt: TGTGCCAGCAGCTCGGACAGATACGAGCAGTACTTC
abundance: -; d_gene: TRBD2; j_gene: TRBJ2-1; v_gene: TRBV18; CDR3aa: CASSTRVAGTYNEQFF; CDR3nt: TGTGCCAGCTCAACCAGGGTAGCGGGGACTTACAATGAGCAGTTCTTC
abundance: -; d_gene: -; j_gene: TRBJ2-2; v_gene: TRBV7-3; CDR3aa: CASSPRNTGELFF; CDR3nt: TGTGCCAGCAGCCCTCGGAACACCGGGGAGCTGTTTTTT
abundance: few; d_gene: TRBD1; j_gene: TRBJ1-2; v_gene: TRBV19; CDR3aa: CASSIQGAFTGYTF; CDR3nt: TGTGCCAGTAGTATCCAGGGGGCTTTCACCGGCTACACCTTC
abundance: few; d_gene: TRBD2; j_gene: TRBJ2-2; v_gene: TRBV5-4; CDR3aa: CASSEGLAGGNGELFF; CDR3nt: TGTGCCAGCAGCGAAGGACTAGCGGGGGGAAATGGGGAGCTGTTTTTT
abundance: -; d_gene: -; j_gene: TRBJ2-7; v_gene: TRBV7-6; CDR3aa: CASSSGFEGAYEQYF; CDR3nt: TGTGCCAGCAGCTCCGGGTTCGAAGGGGCCTACGAGCAGTACTTC
abundance: -; d_gene: -; j_gene: TRBJ1-6; v_gene: TRBV19; CDR3aa: CASSMRSYNSPLHF; CDR3nt: TGTGCCAGTAGTATGAGGAGCTATAATTCACCCCTCCACTTT
abundance: few; d_gene: -; j_gene: TRBJ2-1; v_gene: TRBV4-3; CDR3aa: CASSQEDSDNEQFF; CDR3nt: TGCGCCAGCAGCCAAGAAGATAGTGACAATGAGCAGTTCTTC
abundance: -; d_gene: -; j_gene: TRBJ1-1; v_gene: TRBV4-1; CDR3aa: CASSQGRGTEAFF; CDR3nt: TGCGCCAGCAGCCAAGGGAGGGGTACTGAAGCTTTCTTT
abundance: -; d_gene: -; j_gene: TRBJ1-6; v_gene: TRBV7-2; CDR3aa: CASSLALHNSPLHF; CDR3nt: TGTGCCAGCAGCTTAGCCCTTCATAATTCACCCCTCCACTTT
abundance: -; d_gene: -; j_gene: TRBJ2-7; v_gene: TRBV7-2; CDR3aa: CASSLWSGQDEQYF; CDR3nt: TGTGCCAGCAGCTTATGGTCAGGGCAGGACGAGCAGTACTTC
abundance: -; d_gene: -; j_gene: TRBJ1-2; v_gene: TRBV6-5; CDR3aa: CASWPKRTNYGYTF; CDR3nt: TGTGCCAGTTGGCCCAAACGAACTAACTATGGCTACACCTTC
abundance: -; d_gene: TRBD1; j_gene: TRBJ2-2; v_gene: TRBV29-1; CDR3aa: CSVPDRGHTGELFF; CDR3nt: TGCAGCGTTCCCGACAGGGGGCATACCGGGGAGCTGTTTTTT
abundance: few; d_gene: TRBD2; j_gene: TRBJ2-1; v_gene: TRBV5-1; CDR3aa: CASSLKASGATYNEQFF; CDR3nt: TGCGCCAGCAGCTTGAAGGCTAGCGGGGCCACCTACAATGAGCAGTTCTTC
abundance: -; d_gene: TRBD2; j_gene: TRBJ2-7; v_gene: TRBV7-8; CDR3aa: CASSPLLAGVTDEQYF; CDR3nt: TGTGCCAGCAGCCCCCTTCTAGCGGGAGTTACCGACGAGCAGTACTTC
abundance: -; d_gene: -; j_gene: TRBJ1-2; v_gene: TRBV25-1; CDR3aa: CASSPGVQQYGYTF; CDR3nt: TGTGCCAGCAGCCCCGGGGTCCAGCAGTATGGCTACACCTTC
abundance: -; d_gene: TRBD2; j_gene: TRBJ2-7; v_gene: TRBV28; CDR3aa: CASSPARGGRAYEQYF; CDR3nt: TGTGCCAGCAGCCCCGCCCGGGGGGGAAGGGCCTACGAGCAGTACTTC
abundance: -; d_gene: -; j_gene: TRBJ2-1; v_gene: TRBV5-8; CDR3aa: CASSVVSRDEQFF; CDR3nt: TGTGCCAGCAGCGTGGTTAGCAGGGATGAGCAGTTCTTC
abundance: -; d_gene: -; j_gene: TRBJ2-7; v_gene: TRBV6-1; CDR3aa: CASSTGNGYEQYF; CDR3nt: TGTGCCAGCAGTACAGGGAACGGATACGAGCAGTACTTC
abundance: -; d_gene: -; j_gene: TRBJ1-5; v_gene: TRBV28; CDR3aa: CASSFQGLRQPQHF; CDR3nt: TGTGCCAGCAGTTTCCAGGGACTCCGTCAGCCCCAGCATTTT
abundance: -; d_gene: -; j_gene: TRBJ2-1; v_gene: TRBV4-3; CDR3aa: CASSQLRGDSYNEQFF; CDR3nt: TGCGCCAGCAGCCAACTCCGGGGAGATTCTTACAATGAGCAGTTCTTC
abundance: -; d_gene: -; j_gene: TRBJ2-7; v_gene: TRBV21-1; CDR3aa: CASSKSSWDSYEQYF; CDR3nt: TGTGCCAGCAGCAAAAGCAGTTGGGACAGCTACGAGCAGTACTTC
abundance: few; d_gene: -; j_gene: TRBJ1-2; v_gene: TRBV6-5; CDR3aa: CASGGGVNYGYTF; CDR3nt: TGTGCCAGTGGGGGAGGTGTAAACTATGGCTACACCTTC
abundance: -; d_gene: -; j_gene: TRBJ2-5; v_gene: TRBV5-1; CDR3aa: CASSFTGEETQYF; CDR3nt: TGCGCCAGCAGCTTCACAGGAGAAGAGACCCAGTACTTC
abundance: -; d_gene: TRBD1; j_gene: TRBJ2-7; v_gene: TRBV4-1; CDR3aa: CASSQEGRAGGYGDYEQYF; CDR3nt: TGCGCCAGCAGCCAAGAGGGGCGGGCAGGGGGCTATGGTGATTACGAGCAGTACTTC
abundance: -; d_gene: TRBD1; j_gene: TRBJ2-7; v_gene: TRBV7-2; CDR3aa: CASSFNPGQATYERYF; CDR3nt: TGTGCCAGCAGCTTCAATCCGGGACAGGCCACCTACGAGCGGTACTTC
abundance: few; d_gene: TRBD2; j_gene: TRBJ2-7; v_gene: TRBV7-9; CDR3aa: CASSPYPGTSYHEQYF; CDR3nt: TGTGCCAGCAGCCCCTACCCCGGGACTAGCTACCACGAGCAGTACTTC
abundance: -; d_gene: -; j_gene: TRBJ2-3; v_gene: TRBV10-2; CDR3aa: CANPPRAVSTDTQYF; CDR3nt: TGCGCCAACCCCCCGCGCGCCGTAAGCACAGATACGCAGTATTTT
abundance: -; d_gene: TRBD1; j_gene: TRBJ2-7; v_gene: TRBV18; CDR3aa: CASSPRGTGKYEQYF; CDR3nt: TGTGCCAGCTCACCGAGGGGGACAGGGAAATACGAGCAGTACTTC
abundance: -; d_gene: -; j_gene: TRBJ2-7; v_gene: TRBV14; CDR3aa: CASSPDRPYEQYF; CDR3nt: TGTGCCAGCAGCCCGGACAGACCCTACGAGCAGTACTTC
abundance: -; d_gene: -; j_gene: TRBJ1-4; v_gene: TRBV30; CDR3aa: CAWSAGGGPGAGEKLFF; CDR3nt: TGTGCCTGGAGTGCCGGTGGTGGGCCAGGGGCAGGCGAAAAACTGTTTTTT
abundance: -; d_gene: TRBD2; j_gene: TRBJ2-1; v_gene: TRBV2; CDR3aa: CASTQPSGGKYNEQFF; CDR3nt: TGTGCCAGCACCCAACCTAGCGGGGGGAAATACAATGAGCAGTTCTTC
abundance: -; d_gene: TRBD2; j_gene: TRBJ2-1; v_gene: TRBV2; CDR3aa: CASDPGLAGTSYNEQFF; CDR3nt: TGTGCCAGCGACCCGGGACTAGCGGGTACTTCCTACAATGAGCAGTTCTTC
abundance: -; d_gene: TRBD1; j_gene: TRBJ1-5; v_gene: TRBV23-1; CDR3aa: CASSQAGGSVQPQHF; CDR3nt: TGCGCCAGCAGTCAGGCAGGGGGCTCAGTTCAGCCCCAGCATTTT
abundance: -; d_gene: -; j_gene: TRBJ2-7; v_gene: TRBV7-9; CDR3aa: CSSSTTLTSGSFDYEQYF; CDR3nt: TGTTCCAGCAGCACTACACTGACCAGTGGGAGCTTCGATTACGAGCAGTACTTC
abundance: -; d_gene: -; j_gene: TRBJ2-6; v_gene: TRBV28; CDR3aa: CASSPIQLPSSGANVLTF; CDR3nt: TGTGCCAGCAGTCCGATACAGCTCCCGAGCTCTGGGGCCAACGTCCTGACTTTC
abundance: -; d_gene: -; j_gene: TRBJ2-3; v_gene: TRBV19; CDR3aa: CASSGGSSTQYF; CDR3nt: TGTGCCAGTTCGGGGGGCTCCAGTACGCAGTATTTT
abundance: once; d_gene: -; j_gene: TRBJ2-7; v_gene: TRBV7-9; CDR3aa: CASSFSGVASEQYF; CDR3nt: TGTGCCAGCAGCTTCTCGGGAGTGGCCTCCGAGCAGTACTTC
abundance: once; d_gene: -; j_gene: TRBJ1-1; v_gene: TRBV7-2; CDR3aa: CASSLARRGGTEAFF; CDR3nt: TGTGCCAGCAGCTTAGCGCGAAGGGGGGGCACTGAAGCTTTCTTT